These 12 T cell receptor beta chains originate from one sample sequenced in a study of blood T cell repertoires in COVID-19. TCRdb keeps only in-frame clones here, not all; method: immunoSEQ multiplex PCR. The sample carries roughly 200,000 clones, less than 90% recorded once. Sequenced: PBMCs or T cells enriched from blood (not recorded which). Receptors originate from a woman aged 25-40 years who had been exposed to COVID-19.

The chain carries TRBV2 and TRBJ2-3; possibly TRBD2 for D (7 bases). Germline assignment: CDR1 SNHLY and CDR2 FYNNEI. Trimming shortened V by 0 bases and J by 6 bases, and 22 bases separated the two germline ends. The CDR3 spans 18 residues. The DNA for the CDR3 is TGTGCCAGCAGTGAAGCGGAGGGGGAGGGACTTGGTACGGATACGCAGTATTTT. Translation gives CASSEAEGEGLGTDTQYF.

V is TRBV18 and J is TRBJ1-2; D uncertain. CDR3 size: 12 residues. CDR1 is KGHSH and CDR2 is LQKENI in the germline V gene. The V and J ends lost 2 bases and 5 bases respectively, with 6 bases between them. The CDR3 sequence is CASSPGGYGYTF. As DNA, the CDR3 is TGTGCCAGCTCACCAGGCGGGTATGGCTACACCTTC.

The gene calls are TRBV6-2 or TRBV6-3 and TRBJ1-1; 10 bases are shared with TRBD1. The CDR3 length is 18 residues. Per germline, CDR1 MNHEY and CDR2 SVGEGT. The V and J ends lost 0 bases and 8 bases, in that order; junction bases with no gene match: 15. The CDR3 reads CASSYSPDRGPSSIEAFF. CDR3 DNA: TGTGCCAGCAGTTACTCTCCCGACAGGGGGCCATCTAGTATAGAAGCTTTCTTT.

As DNA, the CDR3 is TGTGCCAGCAGTCAAATGACAGGTCCCCGCGCAGGGCCCATTCAGTACTTC. Its protein is CASSQMTGPRAGPIQYF. This chain joins TRBV5-4 and TRBJ2-4, with D maybe TRBD1 (6 bases). CDR3 length equals 17 residues. V was pared by 5 bases and J by 9 bases, with 27 bases between. Germline assignment: CDR1 SGHNT and CDR2 YYREEE (reference sequence).

The CDR3: CASSRDRGRDIQYF. Here the CDR3 DNA reads TGCGCCAGCAGCCGCGACAGGGGAAGGGACATTCAGTACTTC. The chain links TRBV5-1 to TRBJ2-4, with 8 bases aligning to TRBD1. This CDR3 comprises 14 residues. Trimming cost V 4 bases and J 8 bases; bases outside gene matches: 8. Germline CDR1 reads SGHRS; CDR2 reads YFSETQ.

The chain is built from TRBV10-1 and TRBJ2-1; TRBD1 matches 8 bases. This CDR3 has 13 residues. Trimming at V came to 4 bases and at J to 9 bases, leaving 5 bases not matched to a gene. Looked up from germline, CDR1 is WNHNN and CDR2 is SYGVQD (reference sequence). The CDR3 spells CASSASTGGEQFF. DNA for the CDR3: TGCGCCAGCAGTGCGTCTACAGGGGGTGAGCAGTTCTTC.

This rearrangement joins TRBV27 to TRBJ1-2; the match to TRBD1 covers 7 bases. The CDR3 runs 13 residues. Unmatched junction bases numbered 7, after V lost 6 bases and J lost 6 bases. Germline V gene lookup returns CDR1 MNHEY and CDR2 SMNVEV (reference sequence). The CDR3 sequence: CASSSGTANGYTF. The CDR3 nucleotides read TGTGCCAGCAGCTCCGGGACAGCTAATGGCTACACCTTC.

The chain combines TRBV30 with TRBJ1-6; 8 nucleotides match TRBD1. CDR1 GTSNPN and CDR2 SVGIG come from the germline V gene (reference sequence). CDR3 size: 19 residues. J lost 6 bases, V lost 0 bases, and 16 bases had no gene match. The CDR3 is CAWSVSGGRQGTRNSPLHF. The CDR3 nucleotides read TGTGCCTGGAGTGTATCTGGGGGCCGACAGGGGACACGTAATTCACCCCTCCACTTT.

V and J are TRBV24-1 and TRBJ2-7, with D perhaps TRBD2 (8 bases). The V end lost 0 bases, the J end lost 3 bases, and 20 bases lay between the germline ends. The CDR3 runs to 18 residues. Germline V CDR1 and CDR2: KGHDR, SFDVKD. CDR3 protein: CATSDLRGGRDRCYEQYF. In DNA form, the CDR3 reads TGTGCCACCAGTGATTTGCGGGGGGGCCGGGACAGATGCTACGAGCAGTACTTC.

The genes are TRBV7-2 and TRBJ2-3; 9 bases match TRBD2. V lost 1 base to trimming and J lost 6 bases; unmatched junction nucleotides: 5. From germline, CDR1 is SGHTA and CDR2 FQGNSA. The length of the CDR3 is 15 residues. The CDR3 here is CASSLGAGGPDTQYF. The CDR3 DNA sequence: TGTGCCAGCAGCTTAGGTGCGGGGGGGCCGGATACGCAGTATTTT.

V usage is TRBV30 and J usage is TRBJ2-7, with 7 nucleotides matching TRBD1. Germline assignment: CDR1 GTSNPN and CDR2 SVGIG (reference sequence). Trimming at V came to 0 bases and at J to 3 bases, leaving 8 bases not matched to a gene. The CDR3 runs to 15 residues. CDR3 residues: CAWSVGRGSGYEQYF. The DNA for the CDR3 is TGTGCCTGGAGTGTAGGCAGGGGGTCCGGCTACGAGCAGTACTTC. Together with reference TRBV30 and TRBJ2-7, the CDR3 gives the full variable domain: SQTIHQWPATLVQPVGSPLSLECTVEGTSNPNLYWYRQAAGRGLQLLFYSVGIGQISSEVPQNLSASRPQDRQFILSSKKLLLSDSGFYLCAWSVGRGSGYEQYFGPGTRLTVT.

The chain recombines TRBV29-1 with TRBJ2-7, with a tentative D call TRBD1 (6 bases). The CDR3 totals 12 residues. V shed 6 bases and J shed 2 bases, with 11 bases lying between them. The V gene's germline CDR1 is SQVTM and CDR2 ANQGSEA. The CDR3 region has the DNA TGCAGCGTCCGGGACATGGCCTACGAGCAGTACTTC. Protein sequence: CSVRDMAYEQYF.